This T cell receptor (beta chain) was found in a study of cytomegalovirus exposure and HLA in healthy donors. Generated by immunoSEQ multiplex PCR, the TCRdb table keeps only in-frame clones and is missing some. The sample carries roughly 200,000 clones, 81% recorded once. The germline V gene encodes CDR1 MNHNS and CDR2 SASEGT. Losses at the gene ends were 4 bases for V and 9 bases for J; bases not matched to a gene: 4. The CDR3 covers 13 residues. A remark on this clone: Antigen: not known.

General study points: According to the study, 180 or so TCR beta chains were cytomegalovirus-associated.

The donors were members of the validation cohort, which comprised 90 to 150 subjects and was separate from the first cohort of around 700 subjects. The sequenced sample consisted of PBMCs. The chain links TRBV6-1 to TRBJ2-1; 9 bases fit TRBD2. This receptor was obtained from a woman aged 30 to 39 in good health and CMV-seronegative. CDR3 protein: CASSGGSGSEQFF. Written as DNA, the CDR3 is TGTGCCAGCAGTGGGGGTAGCGGGAGTGAGCAGTTCTTC.